Below, 3 T cell receptor beta chains from the same sample are listed, as sequenced in a study of PD-1 blockade in classical Hodgkin lymphoma. TCRdb's copy holds only in-frame clones and misses some; the assay was immunoSEQ multiplex PCR. The sample shows over 90,000 clones, about 88% of them seen only once. Relapses following autologous stem cell transplantation were seen in all patients, with brentuximab vedotin exposure varying. The source was peripheral blood mononuclear cells (PBMCs), collected before the second cycle of nivolumab. The origin of the receptors is a human donor with classical Hodgkin lymphoma.

The CDR3 DNA reads as TGTGCCAGCAGTTTAACCGGGACAGGGGGCGTCGAGCAGTACTTC. Protein: CASSLTGTGGVEQYF. This chain uses TRBV27 with TRBJ2-7, with 12 nucleotides matching TRBD1. Per the germline V gene, CDR1 is MNHEY and CDR2 is SMNVEV (reference sequence). CDR3 length: 15 amino acids. V was pared by 2 bases and J by 6 bases, with 5 bases of the junction left unmatched.

The CDR3 reads CASSELSLLGEQYF. CDR3 nucleotide sequence: TGCGCCAGCAGTGAGTTGAGCTTGCTGGGGGAGCAGTACTTC. The gene calls are TRBV10-2 and TRBJ2-7; the D is unclear. The CDR3 extends over 14 amino acids. The V end lost 1 base, the J end lost 7 bases, and 14 bases lay between the germline ends. Germline-derived CDR1 and CDR2 are WSHSY and SAAADI.

The count of this clone is one. V gene TRBV5-1 combines with J gene TRBJ1-2; possibly TRBD1 for D (5 bases). The length of the CDR3 is 12 residues. Germline V gives CDR1 SGHRS, CDR2 YFSETQ. V lost 1 base to trimming and J lost 7 bases, with 8 bases between them. CDR3 nucleotide sequence: TGCGCCAGCAGCTTGCTCGGGACTGGCTACACCTTC. Its translation: CASSLLGTGYTF.